Each of the 2 T cell receptor beta chains below was sequenced from the same sample in a study of CD8 T cells in Susac syndrome. After extraction with the RNeasy kit, about 0.45 to 1 ug of the RNA was reverse transcribed using random hexamers. Each CDR3 protein gets one entry after TCRdb re-called the immunoSEQ multiplex PCR reads with MiXCR. The table has roughly 160,000 distinct CDR3 sequences, around 94% seen once; the top ten hold over 0.12%. The sequencing input was CD4+ T cells from PBMCs. These receptors were obtained from a human donor in good health.

The V gene is TRBV3-1, the J gene TRBJ2-7; D gene unclear. Trimming left V 1 base short and J 0 bases short, with 10 bases between. The CDR3 consists of 15 residues. Germline assignment: CDR1 LGHDT and CDR2 YNNKEL (reference sequence). DNA for the CDR3: TGTGCCAGCAGCCAAGTCCACGGCTCCTCCTACGAGCAGTACTTC. It codes for CASSQVHGSSYEQYF.

The chain uses TRBV7-9 and TRBJ2-1; TRBD2 matches at 8 bases. There are 13 residues in the CDR3. V trimming: 8 bases; J trimming: 9 bases; junction bases outside the gene matches: 9. Germline lookup yields CDR1 SEHNR and CDR2 FQNEAQ (reference sequence). CDR3 sequence reads: CASQSGGAGEQFF. DNA of the CDR3: TGTGCCAGCCAATCCGGGGGGGCCGGTGAGCAGTTCTTC.